A selection of T cell receptor beta chains follows, all from one sample in a study of T cells after yellow fever vaccination. TCRdb called the 5' RACE reads again in MiXCR, with one record for every CDR3 protein. The data hold 300,000 to 400,000 distinct CDR3 sequences, with around 12% observed a single time. Specimen: CD4+ T cells sorted from PBMCs, collected 15 days after the yellow fever booster vaccination. The receptors here all came from a man aged 18 to 30 who received the YFV17D yellow fever vaccine. Each CDR3 is given with its conserved first and last residue. Each record gives: clone size, V gene, CDR3 protein. For some rows the clone size is stated as once, few or many, or as a class when expanded; others skip it.

.	TRBV4-2	CASSPSLGGGQETQYF
.	TRBV18	CASSQDSSPNEQYF
many	TRBV6-2/TRBV6-3	CASSFTGYTEAFF
once	TRBV7-2	CASRPPGSSKPYGYTF
few	TRBV29-1	CSVQRSGVMTSTDTQYF
.	TRBV7-3	CASSPEGGGDEQFF
.	TRBV6-5	CASSYQGISSYNSPLHF
many	TRBV12-3/TRBV12-4	CASSLGGNTIYF
.	TRBV25-1	CASSRSQGRFSEQYF
.	TRBV9	CASSVGRGWTGVAGANVLTF
few	TRBV18	CASSSGQWKETQYF